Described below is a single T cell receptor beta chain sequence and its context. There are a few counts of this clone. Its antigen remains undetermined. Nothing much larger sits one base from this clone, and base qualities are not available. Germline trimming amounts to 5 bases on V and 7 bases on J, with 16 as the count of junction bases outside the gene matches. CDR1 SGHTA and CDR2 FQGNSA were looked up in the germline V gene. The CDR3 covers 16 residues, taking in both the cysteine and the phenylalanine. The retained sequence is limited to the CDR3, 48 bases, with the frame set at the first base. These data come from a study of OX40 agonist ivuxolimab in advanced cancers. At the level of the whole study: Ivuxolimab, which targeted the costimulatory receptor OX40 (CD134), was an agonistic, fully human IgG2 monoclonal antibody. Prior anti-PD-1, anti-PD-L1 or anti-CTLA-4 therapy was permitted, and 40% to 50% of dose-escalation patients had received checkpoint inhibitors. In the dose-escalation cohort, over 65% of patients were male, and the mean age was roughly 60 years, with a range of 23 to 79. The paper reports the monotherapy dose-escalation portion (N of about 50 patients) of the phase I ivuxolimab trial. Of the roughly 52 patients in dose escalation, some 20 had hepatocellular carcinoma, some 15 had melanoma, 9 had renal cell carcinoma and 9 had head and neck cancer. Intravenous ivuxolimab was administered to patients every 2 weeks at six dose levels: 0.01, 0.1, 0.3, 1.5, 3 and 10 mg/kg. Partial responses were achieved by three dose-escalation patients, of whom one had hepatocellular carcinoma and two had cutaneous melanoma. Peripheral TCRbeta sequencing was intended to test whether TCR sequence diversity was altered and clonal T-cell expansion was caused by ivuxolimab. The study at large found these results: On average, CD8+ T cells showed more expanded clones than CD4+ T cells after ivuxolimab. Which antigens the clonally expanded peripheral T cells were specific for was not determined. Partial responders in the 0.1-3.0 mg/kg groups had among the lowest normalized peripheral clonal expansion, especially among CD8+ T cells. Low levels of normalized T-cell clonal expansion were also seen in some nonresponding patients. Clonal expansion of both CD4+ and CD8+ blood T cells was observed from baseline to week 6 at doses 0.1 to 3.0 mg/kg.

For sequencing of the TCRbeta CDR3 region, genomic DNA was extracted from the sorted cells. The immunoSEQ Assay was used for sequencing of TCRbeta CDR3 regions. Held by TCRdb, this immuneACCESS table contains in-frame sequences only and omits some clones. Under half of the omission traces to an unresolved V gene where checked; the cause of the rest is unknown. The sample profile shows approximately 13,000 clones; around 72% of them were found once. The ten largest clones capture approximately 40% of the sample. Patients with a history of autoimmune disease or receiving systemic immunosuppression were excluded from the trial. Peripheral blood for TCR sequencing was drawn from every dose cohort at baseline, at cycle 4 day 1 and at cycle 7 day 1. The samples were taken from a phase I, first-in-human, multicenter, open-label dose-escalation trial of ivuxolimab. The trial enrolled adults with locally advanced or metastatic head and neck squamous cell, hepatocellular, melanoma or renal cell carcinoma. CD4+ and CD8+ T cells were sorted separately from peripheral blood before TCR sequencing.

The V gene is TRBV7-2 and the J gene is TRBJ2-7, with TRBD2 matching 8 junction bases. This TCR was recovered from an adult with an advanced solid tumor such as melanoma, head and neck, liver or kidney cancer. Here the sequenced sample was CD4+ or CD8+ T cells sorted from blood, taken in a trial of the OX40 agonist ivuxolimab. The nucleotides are TGTGCCAGCAGCCAAGATTCCGCGGGGGGACTGGGAGAGCAGTACTTC. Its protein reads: CASSQDSAGGLGEQYF.